Shown below are 25 T cell receptor beta chains from a single sample sequenced in a study of blood T cell repertoires in COVID-19. The assay was immunoSEQ multiplex PCR, and TCRdb's table has in-frame clones only and misses some. The data show approximately 100,000 clones, about 83% seen once. Specimen: peripheral blood. The source of these receptors is a woman aged 70-85 years with acute or convalescent COVID-19.

The chain employs TRBV4-3 and TRBJ1-3; TRBD1 is a possible D gene (6 bases). This CDR3 contains 11 residues. V was trimmed by 4 bases and J by 8 bases, leaving 6 bases between them. Germline V gene lookup returns CDR1 LGHNA and CDR2 YSLEER. The CDR3 DNA follows: TGCGCCAGCAGCCGGGGGCACACCATATATTTT. It encodes CASSRGHTIYF.

The chain combines TRBV19 with TRBJ1-2; D call uncertain. Trimming took off 7 bases at V and 1 base at J, with 13 bases between the two ends. Germline loops: CDR1 LNHDA, CDR2 SQIVND (reference sequence). The length of the CDR3 is 14 residues. The CDR3 is CASTTDPINYGYTF. The CDR3 DNA reads TGTGCCAGTACTACAGATCCTATTAACTATGGCTACACCTTC. Full variable domain (outside the CDR3, taken from reference TRBV19 and TRBJ1-2): DGGITQSPKYLFRKEGQNVTLSCEQNLNHDAMYWYRQDPGQGLRLIYYSQIVNDFQKGDIAEGYSVSREKKESFPLTVTSAQKNPTAFYLCASTTDPINYGYTFGSGTRLTVV.

This clone turned up a few times. The J gene is TRBJ2-5, the V gene TRBV6-5; D not certain. Looked up from germline, CDR1 is MNHEY and CDR2 is SVGAGI. This CDR3 spans 14 amino acids. The V and J ends lost 0 bases and 2 bases respectively, with 7 bases between them. In DNA form, the CDR3 reads TGTGCCAGCAGTTACTCGAATCAGCAAGAGACCCAGTACTTC. Its translation is CASSYSNQQETQYF.

V gene TRBV6-5 combines with J gene TRBJ2-3; D perhaps matches TRBD2 (6 bases). CDR1 is MNHEY and CDR2 is SVGAGI in the germline V gene. The CDR3 contains 16 residues. Trimming shortened V by 4 bases and J by 6 bases, and 20 bases separated the two germline ends. The CDR3 coding sequence is TGTGCCAGCAGTTCCGTCACTAGCCCAGTCTTGGATACGCAGTATTTT. Its translation: CASSSVTSPVLDTQYF.

The gene calls are TRBV7-6 and TRBJ1-2; 7 positions match TRBD1. There are 15 residues in the CDR3. The ends lost 4 bases at V and 2 bases at J; junction bases unmatched: 7. Germline V gives CDR1 SGHVS, CDR2 FNYEAQ. This CDR3 reads CASSSALQGNYGYTF. In nucleotides, the CDR3 is TGTGCCAGCAGCTCCGCCTTACAGGGGAACTATGGCTACACCTTC.

This rearrangement joins TRBV12-3 or TRBV12-4 to TRBJ1-2; TRBD1 is a possible D gene (6 bases). CDR3 length: 13 residues. Trimming shortened V by 6 bases and J by 5 bases, and 13 bases separated the two germline ends. CDR3 nucleotides: TGTGCCAGCAGCACAGGGAATCCGTATGGCTACACCTTC. Translation gives CASSTGNPYGYTF.

This clone was detected once. This chain connects TRBV19 to TRBJ1-5; D possibly corresponds to TRBD1 (5 bases). Looked up from germline, CDR1 is LNHDA and CDR2 is SQIVND (reference sequence). The CDR3 contains 16 residues. V was clipped by 5 bases and J by 6 bases, with 20 bases between them. The CDR3 DNA follows: TGTGCCAGTAGTGTCCCCCTAAGGGGCGGCGGTCAGCCCCAGCATTTT. Its protein is CASSVPLRGGGQPQHF.

This chain links TRBV4-2 with TRBJ1-6, with 10 bases identical to TRBD1. The CDR3 has 18 residues. Trimming took 0 bases from V and 9 from J; bases not matched to a gene: 11. Germline V lookup: CDR1 LGHNA, CDR2 YNFKEQ. CDR3 DNA sequence: TGTGCCAGCAGCCAAGATCTTCCAACCGGGACAGGGGCTTCACCCCTCCACTTT. This sequence encodes CASSQDLPTGTGASPLHF.

The V call is TRBV19, the J call TRBJ2-7; a weak D match, TRBD2 (7 bases). V lost 3 bases to trimming and J lost 3 bases, with 15 bases between them. CDR1 is LNHDA, CDR2 SQIVND, per germline (reference sequence). The CDR3 is 15 residues long. The CDR3 DNA reads TGTGCCAGTAGTATGTCTTGGGGGGGCGTCTACGAGCAGTACGTC. The encoded protein is CASSMSWGGVYEQYV.

The chain is built from TRBV4-3 and TRBJ1-4, with D tentatively TRBD1 (5 bases). The germline gives CDR1 LGHNA, CDR2 YSLEER. V was pared by 0 bases and J by 5 bases, with 10 bases between. The length of the CDR3 is 15 residues. The DNA for the CDR3 is TGCGCCAGCAGCCAAGATGAGGGGAGGAATGAAAAACTGTTTTTT. This codes for CASSQDEGRNEKLFF.

The chain links TRBV6-2 or TRBV6-3 to TRBJ1-5; perhaps TRBD1 as D (6 bases). Deletions cut 4 bases from V and 3 bases from J, with 19 bases between. Germline V gene sequence: CDR1 MNHEY, CDR2 SVGEGT. The CDR3 has 17 amino acids. The chain's CDR3 is CASSSTVGTRYNQPQHF. DNA for the CDR3: TGTGCCAGCAGTTCCACAGTAGGGACACGGTACAATCAGCCCCAGCATTTT.

The rearrangement joins TRBV9 to TRBJ2-3; perhaps TRBD2 as D (5 bases). The length of the CDR3 is 16 residues. The germline V gene has CDR1 SGDLS and CDR2 YYNGEE. The V end lost 0 bases, the J end lost 2 bases, and 13 bases lay between the germline ends. The CDR3 sequence is CASSVEGGHITDTQYF. The CDR3 nucleotides read TGTGCCAGCAGCGTAGAAGGAGGCCATATCACAGATACGCAGTATTTT.

The chain employs TRBV24-1 and TRBJ2-2; D perhaps matches TRBD1 (6 bases). From germline, CDR1 is KGHDR and CDR2 SFDVKD. CDR3 length equals 16 residues. Trimming removed 0 bases from V and 5 bases from J, with 12 bases in between. CDR3 nucleotides: TGTGCCACCAGTGATTTGGGTCAGGGGTTTACCGGGGAGCTGTTTTTT. The encoded protein is CATSDLGQGFTGELFF.

V is TRBV3-1 (or the pseudogene TRBV3-2) and J is TRBJ1-6; D is perhaps TRBD1 (5 bases). The germline gives CDR1 LGHDT, CDR2 YNNKEL (reference sequence). The CDR3 totals 18 residues. V gave up 0 bases and J gave up 2 bases, with 14 bases separating them. CDR3 DNA: TGTGCCAGCAGCCAAGAGGAGGAGGGGAAGACCTATAATTCACCCCTCCACTTT. Protein sequence: CASSQEEEGKTYNSPLHF.

Written as DNA, the CDR3 is TGTGCCAGCAGCTCCAAAACCGGGACTAGAGGCTATAGCACAGATACGCAGTATTTT. This codes for CASSSKTGTRGYSTDTQYF. V gene TRBV11-2 combines with J gene TRBJ2-3; TRBD2 matches at 8 bases. CDR1 is SGHAT and CDR2 is FQNNGV in the germline V gene. V lost 4 bases to trimming and J lost 0 bases; unmatched junction nucleotides: 15. This CDR3 is built from 19 residues.

The rearrangement joins TRBV5-8 to TRBJ2-1; 11 positions match TRBD2. With 0 bases clipped from V and 14 bases from J, the junction kept 4 bases outside the gene matches. In germline, CDR1 is SGHTS, CDR2 YDEGEE. This CDR3 is 13 amino acids long. DNA for the CDR3: TGTGCCAGCAGCTTGGCCCCGACTAGCGGGAAGTTCTTC. Protein product: CASSLAPTSGKFF. The entire variable domain, with the rest obtained from reference TRBV5-8 and TRBJ2-1, is as follows: EAGVTQSPTHLIKTRGQQATLRCSPISGHTSVYWYQQALGLGLQFLLWYDEGEERNRGNFPPRFSGRQFPNYSSELNVNALELEDSALYLCASSLAPTSGKFFGPGTRLTVL.

V gene TRBV6-6 combines with J gene TRBJ1-1, with 8 positions matching TRBD1. This CDR3 comprises 14 residues. Germline CDR1 and CDR2: MNHNY and SVGAGI (reference sequence). After removal of 4 bases from V and 6 bases from J, the junction contained 7 bases not matched to a gene. CDR3 DNA sequence: TGTGCCAGCAGTTCCAGACAGGGGAGGGCTGAAGCTTTCTTT. This translates into CASSSRQGRAEAFF.

The rearrangement joins TRBV7-8 to TRBJ1-2; 7 bases are shared with TRBD1. Trimming cost V 1 base and J 4 bases; bases outside gene matches: 0. This CDR3 region has 13 residues. Germline lookup yields CDR1 SGHVS and CDR2 FQNEAQ. CDR3 amino acids: CASSLGDSYGYTF. CDR3 nucleotides: TGTGCCAGCAGCTTAGGGGACAGCTATGGCTACACCTTC. The whole variable domain, remainder taken from reference TRBV7-8 and TRBJ1-2, is GAGVSQSPRYKVAKRGQDVALRCDPISGHVSLFWYQQALGQGPEFLTYFQNEAQLDKSGLPSDRFFAERPEGSVSTLKIQRTQQEDSAVYLCASSLGDSYGYTFGSGTRLTVV.

The chain uses TRBV6-5 and TRBJ2-2, with 7 bases fitting TRBD2. Per the germline V gene, CDR1 is MNHEY and CDR2 is SVGAGI. This CDR3 is 15 amino acids long. V shed 5 bases and J 2 bases; nucleotides not matched to a gene: 5. The CDR3 here is CASSTGGYNTGELFF. Written as DNA, the CDR3 is TGTGCCAGCAGTACCGGGGGGTATAACACCGGGGAGCTGTTTTTT.

This chain connects TRBV4-1 to TRBJ1-2; 7 bases agree with TRBD1. V shed 0 bases and J 8 bases; nucleotides not matched to a gene: 9. CDR1 MGHRA and CDR2 YSYEKL come from the germline V gene. The CDR3 extends over 15 amino acids. DNA of the CDR3: TGCGCCAGCAGCCAAGAAGGGACAGACCCCTTCGGCTACACCTTC. Residues: CASSQEGTDPFGYTF.

The V gene is TRBV7-8, the J gene TRBJ2-5; 8 bases map to TRBD2. The CDR3 loop spans 15 amino acids. Germline V gives CDR1 SGHVS, CDR2 FQNEAQ. The V gene end was trimmed by 3 bases and the J gene end by 3 bases; junction bases not matched to a gene: 6. Written as DNA, the CDR3 is TGTGCCAGCAGCTTCGGACTAGCCCAAAAAGAGACCCAGTACTTC. Residues: CASSFGLAQKETQYF.

The genes are TRBV3-1 (or the pseudogene TRBV3-2) and TRBJ2-3; TRBD2 matches 7 bases. Germline CDR1 and CDR2: LGHDT and YNNKEL (reference sequence). Trimming at V came to 4 bases and at J to 4 bases, leaving 2 bases not matched to a gene. The CDR3 spans 13 residues. The CDR3 loop is CASSPGGSDTQYF. The CDR3 DNA follows: TGTGCCAGCAGCCCGGGGGGTTCAGATACGCAGTATTTT.

V usage is TRBV19 and J usage is TRBJ2-1; TRBD1 matches 7 bases. CDR1 and CDR2 from the germline V gene are LNHDA and SQIVND (reference sequence). CDR3 length: 15 residues. J gave up 0 bases and V 9 bases, and 8 bases lay outside the gene matches. CDR3 DNA sequence: TGTGCCAGCGTCCAGGGGGACAGCTCCTACAATGAGCAGTTCTTC. Amino acid sequence: CASVQGDSSYNEQFF.

This chain links TRBV15 with TRBJ2-2; 7 bases are shared with TRBD2. The junction had 10 bases not matched to a gene; V was cut back by 6 bases and J by 6 bases. CDR1 is LNHNV and CDR2 is YYDKDF in the germline V gene (reference sequence). CDR3 length: 15 amino acids. As DNA, the CDR3 is TGTGCCACCAGTCCCCGGAGCGGGATGGCCGGGGAGCTGTTTTTT. It specifies CATSPRSGMAGELFF. Supplemented by reference TRBV15 and TRBJ2-2, the full variable domain reads DAMVIQNPRYQVTQFGKPVTLSCSQTLNHNVMYWYQQKSSQAPKLLFHYYDKDFNNEADTPDNFQSRRPNTSFCFLDIRSPGLGDTAMYLCATSPRSGMAGELFFGEGSRLTVL.

The V and J genes are TRBV15 and TRBJ1-2, with TRBD1 matching over 11 bases. From germline, CDR1 is LNHNV and CDR2 YYDKDF (reference sequence). The CDR3 covers 16 residues. The V gene end was trimmed by 4 bases and the J gene end by 2 bases; junction bases not matched to a gene: 6. CDR3 coding DNA: TGTGCCACCAGCACCGCGGACAGGGGGCGCAACTATGGCTACACCTTC. Translation: CATSTADRGRNYGYTF.